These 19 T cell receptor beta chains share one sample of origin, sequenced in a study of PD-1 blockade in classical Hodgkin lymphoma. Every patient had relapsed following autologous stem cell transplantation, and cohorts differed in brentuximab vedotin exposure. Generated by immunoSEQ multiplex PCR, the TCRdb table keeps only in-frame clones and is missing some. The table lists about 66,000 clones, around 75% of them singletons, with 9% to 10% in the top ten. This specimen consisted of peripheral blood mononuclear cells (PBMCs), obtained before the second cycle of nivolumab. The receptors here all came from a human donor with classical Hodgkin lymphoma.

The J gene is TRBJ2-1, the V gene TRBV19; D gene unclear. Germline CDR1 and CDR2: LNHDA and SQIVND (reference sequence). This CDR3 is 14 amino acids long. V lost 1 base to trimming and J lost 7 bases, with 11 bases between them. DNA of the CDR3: TGTGCCAGTAGTATAGGTCTTTTCAGTAATGAGCAGTTCTTC. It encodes CASSIGLFSNEQFF.

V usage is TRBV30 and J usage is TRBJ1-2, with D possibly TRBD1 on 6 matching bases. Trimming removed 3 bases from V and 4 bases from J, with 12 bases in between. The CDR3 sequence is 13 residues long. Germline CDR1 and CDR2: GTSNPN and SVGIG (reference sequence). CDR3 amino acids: CAWRRDTSYGYTF. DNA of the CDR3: TGTGCCTGGAGAAGGGACACAAGCTATGGCTACACCTTC.

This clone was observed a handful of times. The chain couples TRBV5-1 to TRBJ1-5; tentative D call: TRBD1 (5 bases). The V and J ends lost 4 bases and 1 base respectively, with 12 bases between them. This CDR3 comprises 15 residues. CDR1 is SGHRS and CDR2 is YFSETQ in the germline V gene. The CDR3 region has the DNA TGCGCCAGCAGCCCAGGGCGCGGGAGCAATCAGCCCCAGCATTTT. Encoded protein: CASSPGRGSNQPQHF.

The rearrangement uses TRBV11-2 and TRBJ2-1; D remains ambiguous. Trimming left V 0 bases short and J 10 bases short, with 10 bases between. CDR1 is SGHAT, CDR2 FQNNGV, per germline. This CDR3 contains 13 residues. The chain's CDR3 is CASSLEDVLEQFF. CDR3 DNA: TGTGCCAGCAGCTTAGAAGACGTTCTCGAGCAGTTCTTC.

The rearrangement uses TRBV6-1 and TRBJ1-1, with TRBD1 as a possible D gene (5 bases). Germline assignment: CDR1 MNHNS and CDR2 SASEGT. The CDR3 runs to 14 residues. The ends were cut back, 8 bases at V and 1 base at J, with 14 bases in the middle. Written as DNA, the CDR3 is TGTGCCAGCTTCCGTAGGGGAAGGAACACTGAAGCTTTCTTT. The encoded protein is CASFRRGRNTEAFF.

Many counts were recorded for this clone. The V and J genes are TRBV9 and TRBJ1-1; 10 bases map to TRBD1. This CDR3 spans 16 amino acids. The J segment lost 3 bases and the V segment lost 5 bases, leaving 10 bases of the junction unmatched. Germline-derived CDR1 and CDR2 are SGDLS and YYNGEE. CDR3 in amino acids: CASRSFEGTGDTEAFF. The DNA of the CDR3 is TGTGCCAGCAGGTCCTTCGAAGGGACAGGGGACACTGAAGCTTTCTTT.

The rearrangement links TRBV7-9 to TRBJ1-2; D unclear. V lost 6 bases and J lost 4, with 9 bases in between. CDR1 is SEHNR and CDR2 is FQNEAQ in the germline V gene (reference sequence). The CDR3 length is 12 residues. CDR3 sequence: CASSWERYGYTF. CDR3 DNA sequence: TGTGCCAGCAGTTGGGAGCGCTATGGCTACACCTTC.

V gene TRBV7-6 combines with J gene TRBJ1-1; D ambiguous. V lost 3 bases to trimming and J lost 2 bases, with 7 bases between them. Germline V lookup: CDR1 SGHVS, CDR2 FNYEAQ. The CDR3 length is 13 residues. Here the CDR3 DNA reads TGTGCCAGCAGCTTGATGGGTAACACTGAAGCTTTCTTT. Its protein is CASSLMGNTEAFF.

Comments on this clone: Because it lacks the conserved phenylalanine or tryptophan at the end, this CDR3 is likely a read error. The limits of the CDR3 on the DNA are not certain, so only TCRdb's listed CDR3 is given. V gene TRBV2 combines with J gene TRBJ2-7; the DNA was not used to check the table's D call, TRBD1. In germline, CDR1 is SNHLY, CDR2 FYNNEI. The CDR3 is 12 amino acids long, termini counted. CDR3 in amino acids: CASNLRDSGFRI.

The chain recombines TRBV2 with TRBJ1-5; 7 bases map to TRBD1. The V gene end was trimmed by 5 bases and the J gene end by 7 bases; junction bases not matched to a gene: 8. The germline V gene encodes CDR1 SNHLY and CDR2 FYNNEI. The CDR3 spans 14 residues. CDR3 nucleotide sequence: TGTGCCAGCAGTTTACAGGGGAGAGAGCAGCCCCAGCATTTT. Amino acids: CASSLQGREQPQHF.

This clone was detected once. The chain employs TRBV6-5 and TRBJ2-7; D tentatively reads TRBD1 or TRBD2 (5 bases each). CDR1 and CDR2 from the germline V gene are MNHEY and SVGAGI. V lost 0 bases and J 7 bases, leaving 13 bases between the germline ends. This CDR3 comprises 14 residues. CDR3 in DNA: TGTGCCAGCAGTTACTCGAGAGGGGCCCGGGAGCAGTACTTC. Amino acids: CASSYSRGAREQYF.

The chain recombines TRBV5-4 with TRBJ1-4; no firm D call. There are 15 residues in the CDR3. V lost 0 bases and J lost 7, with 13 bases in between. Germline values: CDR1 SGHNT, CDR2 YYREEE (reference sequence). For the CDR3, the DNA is TGTGCCAGCAGCTTGGTGGCGATCGCGGGTGAAAAACTGTTTTTT. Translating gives CASSLVAIAGEKLFF.

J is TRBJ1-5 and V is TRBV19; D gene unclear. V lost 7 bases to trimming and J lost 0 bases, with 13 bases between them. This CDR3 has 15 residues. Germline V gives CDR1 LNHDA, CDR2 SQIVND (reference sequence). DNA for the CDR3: TGTGCCAGTAACCCGGACCGCATTAGCAATCAGCCCCAGCATTTT. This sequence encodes CASNPDRISNQPQHF.

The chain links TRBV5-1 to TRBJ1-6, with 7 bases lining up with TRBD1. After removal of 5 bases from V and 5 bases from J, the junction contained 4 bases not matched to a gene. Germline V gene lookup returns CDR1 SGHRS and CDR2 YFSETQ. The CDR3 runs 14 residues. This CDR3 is CASRRTGDNSPLHF. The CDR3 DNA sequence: TGCGCCAGCAGAAGGACAGGTGATAATTCACCCCTCCACTTT.

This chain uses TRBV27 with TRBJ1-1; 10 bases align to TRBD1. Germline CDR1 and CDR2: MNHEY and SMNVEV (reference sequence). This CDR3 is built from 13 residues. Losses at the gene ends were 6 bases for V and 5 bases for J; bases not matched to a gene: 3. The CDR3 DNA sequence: TGTGCCAGCAGGGGACAGGGGCGGACTGAAGCTTTCTTT. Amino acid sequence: CASRGQGRTEAFF.

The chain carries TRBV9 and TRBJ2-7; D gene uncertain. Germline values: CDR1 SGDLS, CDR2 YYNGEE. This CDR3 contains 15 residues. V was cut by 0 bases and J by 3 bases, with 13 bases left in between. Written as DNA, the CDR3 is TGTGCCAGCAGCGTAGGTGGGAACCTCTTCTACGAGCAGTACTTC. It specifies CASSVGGNLFYEQYF.

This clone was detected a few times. The CDR3 region has the DNA TGCGCCAGCAGCCGCCAGGGAACTAGCAGCTACAATGAGCAGTTCTTC. Its translation: CASSRQGTSSYNEQFF. The genes are TRBV4-1 and TRBJ2-1, with D maybe TRBD2 (6 bases). CDR3 length: 16 residues. V was shortened by 4 bases and J by 3 bases, with 16 bases between the two germline ends. The germline CDR1 and CDR2 sequences are MGHRA and YSYEKL.

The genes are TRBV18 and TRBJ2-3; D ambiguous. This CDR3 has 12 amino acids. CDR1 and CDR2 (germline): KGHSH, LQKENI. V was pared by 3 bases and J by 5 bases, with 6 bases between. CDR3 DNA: TGTGCCAGCTCACCCCGGAGAGATACGCAGTATTTT. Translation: CASSPRRDTQYF.

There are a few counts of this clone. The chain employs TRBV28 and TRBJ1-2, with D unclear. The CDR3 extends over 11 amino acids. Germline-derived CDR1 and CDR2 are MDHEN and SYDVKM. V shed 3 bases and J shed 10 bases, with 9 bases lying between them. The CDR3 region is CASSLGLLYTF. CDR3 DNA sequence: TGTGCCAGCAGTTTGGGTCTTCTCTACACCTTC.